This section outlines one T cell receptor (beta chain) sequence together with its context. This sample was included in a study of shared clonotypes between healthy human individuals. The V and J ends lost 3 bases and 5 bases respectively, with 13 bases between them. The germline CDR1 and CDR2 sequences are KGHSH and LQKENI. CDR3 length: 14 amino acids. Method: immunoSEQ multiplex PCR; TCRdb's copy keeps in-frame clones and lacks some. The data hold around 2.5 million clones, with approximately 93% observed a single time. The sample taken for sequencing was naive CD4+ T cells from PBMCs. Described subset: CD45RA+ positively selected. This receptor was obtained from a man aged 18 to 30 in good health. Some clones in this sample may be carry-over from other donors' samples. This chain connects TRBV18 to TRBJ1-2; D call uncertain. The CDR3 DNA is TGTGCCAGCTCACCTCAGAGGGATTTTTATGGCTACACCTTC. Its protein is CASSPQRDFYGYTF.